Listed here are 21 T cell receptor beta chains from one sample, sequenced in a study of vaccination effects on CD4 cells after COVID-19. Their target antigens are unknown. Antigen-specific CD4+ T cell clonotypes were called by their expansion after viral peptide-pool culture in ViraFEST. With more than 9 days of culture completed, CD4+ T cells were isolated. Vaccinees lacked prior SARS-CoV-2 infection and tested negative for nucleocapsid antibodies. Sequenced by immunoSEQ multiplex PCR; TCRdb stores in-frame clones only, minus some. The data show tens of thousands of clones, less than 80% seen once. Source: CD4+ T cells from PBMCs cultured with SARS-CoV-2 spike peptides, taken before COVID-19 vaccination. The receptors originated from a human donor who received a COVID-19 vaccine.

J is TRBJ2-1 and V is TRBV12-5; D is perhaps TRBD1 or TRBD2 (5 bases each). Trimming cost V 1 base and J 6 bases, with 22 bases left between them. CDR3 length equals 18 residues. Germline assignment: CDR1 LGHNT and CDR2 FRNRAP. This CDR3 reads CASGLDHIGTHETNEQFF. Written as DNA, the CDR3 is TGTGCTAGTGGTTTGGATCATATAGGGACCCATGAAACCAATGAGCAGTTCTTC. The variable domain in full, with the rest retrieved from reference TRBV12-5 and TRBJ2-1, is DARVTQTPRHKVTEMGQEVTMRCQPILGHNTVFWYRQTMMQGLELLAYFRNRAPLDDSGMPKDRFSAEMPDATLATLKIQPSEPRDSAVYFCASGLDHIGTHETNEQFFGPGTRLTVL.

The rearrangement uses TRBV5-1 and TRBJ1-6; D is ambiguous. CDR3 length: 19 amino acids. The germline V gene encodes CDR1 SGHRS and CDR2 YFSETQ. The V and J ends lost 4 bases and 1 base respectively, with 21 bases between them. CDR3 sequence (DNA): TGCGCCAGCAGCCCCAGTGGCCCTGACCAAAGGTCCTATAATTCACCCCTCCACTTT. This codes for CASSPSGPDQRSYNSPLHF. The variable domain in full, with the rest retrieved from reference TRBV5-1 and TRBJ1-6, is KAGVTQTPRYLIKTRGQQVTLSCSPISGHRSVSWYQQTPGQGLQFLFEYFSETQRNKGNFPGRFSGRQFSNSRSEMNVSTLELGDSALYLCASSPSGPDQRSYNSPLHFGNGTRLTVT.

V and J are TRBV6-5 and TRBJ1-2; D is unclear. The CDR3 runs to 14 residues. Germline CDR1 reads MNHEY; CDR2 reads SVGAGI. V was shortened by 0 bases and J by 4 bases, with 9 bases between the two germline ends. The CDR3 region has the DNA TGTGCCAGCAGTTACTCGAGTGTTGGCTATGGCTACACCTTC. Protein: CASSYSSVGYGYTF.

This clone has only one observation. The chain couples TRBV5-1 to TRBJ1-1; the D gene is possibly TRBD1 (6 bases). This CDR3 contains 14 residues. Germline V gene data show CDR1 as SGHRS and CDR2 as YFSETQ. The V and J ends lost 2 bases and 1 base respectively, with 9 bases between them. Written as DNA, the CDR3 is TGCGCCAGCAGCTTAGACAGGCCGAACACTGAAGCTTTCTTT. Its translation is CASSLDRPNTEAFF.

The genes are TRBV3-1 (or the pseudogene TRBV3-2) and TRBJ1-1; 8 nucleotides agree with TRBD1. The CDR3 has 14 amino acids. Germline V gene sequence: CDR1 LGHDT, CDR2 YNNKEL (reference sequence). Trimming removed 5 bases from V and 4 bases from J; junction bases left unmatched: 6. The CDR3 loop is CASSRATGATEAFF. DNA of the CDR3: TGTGCCAGCAGCAGAGCGACAGGGGCCACTGAAGCTTTCTTT.

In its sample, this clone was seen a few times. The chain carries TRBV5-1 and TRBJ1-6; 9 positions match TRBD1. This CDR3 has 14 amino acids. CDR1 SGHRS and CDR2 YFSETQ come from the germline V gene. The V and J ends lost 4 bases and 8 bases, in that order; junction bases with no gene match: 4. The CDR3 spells CASSEGQGYSPLHF. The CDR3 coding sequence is TGCGCCAGCAGCGAGGGACAGGGATATTCACCCCTCCACTTT.

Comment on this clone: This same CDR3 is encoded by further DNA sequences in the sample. The CDR3 reads CASSYSAGPYEQYF. In nucleotides, the CDR3 is TGTGCCAGCAGTTATTCGGCAGGGCCCTACGAGCAGTACTTC. This sequence joins TRBV6-5 and TRBJ2-7, with D perhaps TRBD1 (5 bases). CDR1 and CDR2 (germline): MNHEY, SVGAGI. Trimming removed 3 bases at V and 2 bases at J, with 11 bases between. This CDR3 is 14 amino acids long.

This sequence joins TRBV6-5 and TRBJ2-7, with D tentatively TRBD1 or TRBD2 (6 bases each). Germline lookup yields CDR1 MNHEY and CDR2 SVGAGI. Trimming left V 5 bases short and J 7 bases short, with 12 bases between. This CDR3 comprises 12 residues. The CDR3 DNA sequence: TGTGCCAGCAGTCGGGGGCCAGGGGAGCAGTACTTC. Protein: CASSRGPGEQYF.

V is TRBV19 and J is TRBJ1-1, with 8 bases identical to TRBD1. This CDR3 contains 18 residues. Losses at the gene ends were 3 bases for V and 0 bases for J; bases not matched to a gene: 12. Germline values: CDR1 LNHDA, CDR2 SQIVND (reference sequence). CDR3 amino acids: CASSMDQGAVFMNTEAFF. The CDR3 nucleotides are TGTGCCAGTAGTATGGATCAGGGGGCCGTGTTCATGAACACTGAAGCTTTCTTT.

CDR3 protein: CASGAGGSYNEQFF. The CDR3 coding sequence is TGTGCCAGCGGGGCGGGGGGGTCCTACAATGAGCAGTTCTTC. The chain couples TRBV6-5 to TRBJ2-1; TRBD2 matches 9 bases. The CDR3 runs to 14 residues. CDR1 MNHEY and CDR2 SVGAGI come from the germline V gene. V shed 8 bases and J 1 base; nucleotides not matched to a gene: 3.

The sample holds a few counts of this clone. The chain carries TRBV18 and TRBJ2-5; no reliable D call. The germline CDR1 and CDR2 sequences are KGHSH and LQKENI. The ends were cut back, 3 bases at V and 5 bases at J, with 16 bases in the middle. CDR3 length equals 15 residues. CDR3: CASSPRPPGRETQYF. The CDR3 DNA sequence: TGTGCCAGCTCACCCCGCCCCCCGGGCCGGGAGACCCAGTACTTC.

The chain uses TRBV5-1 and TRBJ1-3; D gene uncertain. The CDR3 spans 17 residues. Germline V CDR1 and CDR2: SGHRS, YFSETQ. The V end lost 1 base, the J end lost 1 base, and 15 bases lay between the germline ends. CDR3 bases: TGCGCCAGCAGCTTGTTTATTCAGAGTAGTTCTGGAAACACCATATATTTT. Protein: CASSLFIQSSSGNTIYF.

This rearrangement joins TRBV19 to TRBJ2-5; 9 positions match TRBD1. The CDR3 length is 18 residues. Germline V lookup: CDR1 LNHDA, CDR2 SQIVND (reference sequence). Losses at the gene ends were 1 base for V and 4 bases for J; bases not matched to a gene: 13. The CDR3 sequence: CASSIGIHGTGRRETQYF. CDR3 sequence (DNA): TGTGCCAGTAGTATAGGCATACACGGGACAGGGCGACGAGAGACCCAGTACTTC.

The CDR3 sequence is CATSDPGEFNQPQHF. DNA for the CDR3: TGTGCCACCAGTGATCCCGGGGAGTTCAATCAGCCCCAGCATTTT. The chain is built from TRBV24-1 and TRBJ1-5; D uncertain. Trimming left V 3 bases short and J 3 bases short, with 11 bases between. Germline CDR1 KGHDR, CDR2 SFDVKD. The CDR3 length is 15 residues.

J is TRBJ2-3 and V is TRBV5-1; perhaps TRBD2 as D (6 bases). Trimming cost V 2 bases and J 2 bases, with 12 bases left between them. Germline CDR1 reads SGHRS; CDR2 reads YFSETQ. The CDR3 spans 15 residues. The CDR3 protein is CASSLWGEYTDTQYF. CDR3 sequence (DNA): TGCGCCAGCAGCTTATGGGGGGAATACACAGATACGCAGTATTTT. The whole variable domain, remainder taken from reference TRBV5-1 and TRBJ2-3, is KAGVTQTPRYLIKTRGQQVTLSCSPISGHRSVSWYQQTPGQGLQFLFEYFSETQRNKGNFPGRFSGRQFSNSRSEMNVSTLELGDSALYLCASSLWGEYTDTQYFGPGTRLTVL.

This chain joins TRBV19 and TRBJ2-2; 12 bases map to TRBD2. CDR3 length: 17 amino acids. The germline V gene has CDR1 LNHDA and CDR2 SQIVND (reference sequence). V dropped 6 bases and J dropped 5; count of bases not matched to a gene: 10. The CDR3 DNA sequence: TGTGCCAGTAGCCCAGCTAGCGGGAGGGCGCGAACCGGGGAGCTGTTTTTT. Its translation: CASSPASGRARTGELFF.

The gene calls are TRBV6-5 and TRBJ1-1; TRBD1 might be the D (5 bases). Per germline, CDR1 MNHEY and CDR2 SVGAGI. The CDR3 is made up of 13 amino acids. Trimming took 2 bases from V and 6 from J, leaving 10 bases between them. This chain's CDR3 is CASSYVGGSEAFF. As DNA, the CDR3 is TGTGCCAGCAGTTACGTCGGGGGATCTGAAGCTTTCTTT.

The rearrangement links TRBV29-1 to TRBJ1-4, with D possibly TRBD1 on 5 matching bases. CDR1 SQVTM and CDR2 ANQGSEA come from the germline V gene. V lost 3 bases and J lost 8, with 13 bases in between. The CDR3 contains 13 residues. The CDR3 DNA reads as TGCAGCGTTGAGGGGCAGGGAAACGAAAAACTGTTTTTT. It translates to CSVEGQGNEKLFF.

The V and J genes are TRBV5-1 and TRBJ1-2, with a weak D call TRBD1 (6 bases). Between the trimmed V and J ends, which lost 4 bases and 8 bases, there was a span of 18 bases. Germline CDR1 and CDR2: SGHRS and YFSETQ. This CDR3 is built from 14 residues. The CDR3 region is CASSILDRRSGYTF. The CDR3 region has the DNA TGCGCCAGCAGCATACTAGACAGGAGAAGCGGCTACACCTTC.

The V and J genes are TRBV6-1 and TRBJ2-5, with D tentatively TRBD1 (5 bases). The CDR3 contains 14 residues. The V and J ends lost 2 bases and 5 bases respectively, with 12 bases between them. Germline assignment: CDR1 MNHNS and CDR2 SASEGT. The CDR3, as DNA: TGTGCCAGCAGTGAATCCCAGGGTAGGGAGACCCAGTACTTC. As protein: CASSESQGRETQYF.

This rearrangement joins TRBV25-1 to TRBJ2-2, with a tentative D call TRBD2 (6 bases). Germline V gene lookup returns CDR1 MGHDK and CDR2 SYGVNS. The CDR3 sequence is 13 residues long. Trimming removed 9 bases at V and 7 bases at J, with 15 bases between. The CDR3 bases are TGTGCCAGAGGGACTCTGGGGGGCGGGGAGCTGTTTTTT. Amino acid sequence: CARGTLGGGELFF.